This TCR beta chain was retrieved from a study of a mutant IDH1 vaccine in newly diagnosed glioma. About the study: The timing of visit V12 was week 35, and that of visit V13 was week 47.

This CDR3 is built from 13 residues. Trimming removed 6 bases at V and 2 bases at J, with 7 bases between. Germline loops: CDR1 MNHEY, CDR2 SMNVEV (reference sequence). Stated time point: week 47, end of study. Each dose of the vaccine consisted of 300 ug of mutant IDH1 20-mer peptide, with topical imiquimod. Patients carried new grade 3 or 4 IDH1-mutant astrocytomas lacking nuclear ATRX. A single count supports this clone. No antigen is known for it. Clones were sequenced by immunoSEQ multiplex PCR, and TCRdb holds only the in-frame ones, with some missing. Among over 80,000 clones listed, approximately 75% were seen once.

This receptor was obtained from a man aged 35-49 years with glioma. The sample in question was PBMCs, obtained from a glioma patient whose treatment included an IDH1 peptide vaccine. This sequence joins TRBV27 and TRBJ2-2; D unresolved. Written as DNA, the CDR3 is TGTGCCAGCAGACTGACAAACACCGGGGAGCTGTTTTTT. This codes for CASRLTNTGELFF.